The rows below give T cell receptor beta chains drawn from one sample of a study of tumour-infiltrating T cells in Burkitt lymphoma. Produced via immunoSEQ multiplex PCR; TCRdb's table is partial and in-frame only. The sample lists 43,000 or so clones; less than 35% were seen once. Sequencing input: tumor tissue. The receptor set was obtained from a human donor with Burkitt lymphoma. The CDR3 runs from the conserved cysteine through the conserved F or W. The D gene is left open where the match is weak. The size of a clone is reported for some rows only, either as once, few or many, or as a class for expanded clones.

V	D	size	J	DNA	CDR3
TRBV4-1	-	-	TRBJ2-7	TGCGCCAGCAGCCAAGCCGTCGGGGATTTCTACGAGCAGTACTTC	CASSQAVGDFYEQYF
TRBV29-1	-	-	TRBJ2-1	TGCAGCGTTAAGGGGGGGGGTAATGAGCAGTTCTTC	CSVKGGGNEQFF
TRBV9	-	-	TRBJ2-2	TGTGCCAGCAGCGTAGTCGAAGGGGAGCTGTTTTTT	CASSVVEGELFF
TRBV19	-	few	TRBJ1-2	TGTGCCAGTAGTATAGAGGTCCGGGGGGCTGTCTATGGCTACACCTTC	CASSIEVRGAVYGYTF
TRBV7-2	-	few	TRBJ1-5	TGTGCCAGCAGCTACTATTCCTGGGGCAATCAGCCCCAGCATTTT	CASSYYSWGNQPQHF
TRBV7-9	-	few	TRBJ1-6	TGTGCCAGCCAATCCCTTGGCAGGAGGAATTCACCCCTCCACTTT	CASQSLGRRNSPLHF
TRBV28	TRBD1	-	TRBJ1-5	TGTGCCAGCAGTTTATCGGGACAGGGCCCCAATCAGCCCCAGCATTTT	CASSLSGQGPNQPQHF
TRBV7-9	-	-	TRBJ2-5	TGTGCCAGCAGCTCAAGACTCTCGGGGGAGACCCAGTACTTC	CASSSRLSGETQYF
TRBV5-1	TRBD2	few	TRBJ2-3	TGCGCCAGCAGCTTACGAGCGGGGGGGCCTGATACGCAGTATTTT	CASSLRAGGPDTQYF
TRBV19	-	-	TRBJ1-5	TGTGCCAGTAGTATAAGGGGGGATCAGCCCCAGCATTTT	CASSIRGDQPQHF
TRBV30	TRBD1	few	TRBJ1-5	TGTGCCTGGAGCGCCGGGACAGGTGGCCTTCCCCAGCATTTT	CAWSAGTGGLPQHF
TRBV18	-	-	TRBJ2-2	TGTGCCAGCTCACCGGTGGGGGCAGAGACCGGGGAGCTGTTTTTT	CASSPVGAETGELFF
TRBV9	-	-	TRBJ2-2	TGTGCCAGCAGCGTAGACGCCCTTACGCGCAACACCGGGGAGCTGTTTTTT	CASSVDALTRNTGELFF
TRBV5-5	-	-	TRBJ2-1	TGTGCCAGCAGCTTGGGGCTGAATGAGCAGTTCTTC	CASSLGLNEQFF
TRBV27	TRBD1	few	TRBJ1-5	TGTGCCAGCAGTCCGACAGGGAGCAATCAGCCCCAGCATTTT	CASSPTGSNQPQHF
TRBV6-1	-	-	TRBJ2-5	TGTGCCAGCGGATTACGGACAGTCCAAGAGACCCAGTACTTC	CASGLRTVQETQYF
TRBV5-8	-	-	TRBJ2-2	TGTGCCAGCAGCCTGACAGCGAACACCGGGGAGCTGTTTTTT	CASSLTANTGELFF
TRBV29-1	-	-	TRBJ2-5	TGCAGCGTCGTGGGGGCGGGAGAGACCCAGTACTTC	CSVVGAGETQYF
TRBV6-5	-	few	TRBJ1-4	TGTGCCAGCAGTTACCCCCGCCTGGAGGGAGAAAAACTGTTTTTT	CASSYPRLEGEKLFF
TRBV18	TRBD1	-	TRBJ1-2	TGTGCCAGCTCACCGGGACAGGGTAACTATGGCTACACCTTC	CASSPGQGNYGYTF
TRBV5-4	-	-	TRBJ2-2	TGTGCCAGCAGCTGGGGGGACGGCACCGGGGAGCTGTTTTTT	CASSWGDGTGELFF
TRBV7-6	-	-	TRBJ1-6	TGTGCCAGCAGCTCTGACAGTAATTCACCCCTCCACTTT	CASSSDSNSPLHF
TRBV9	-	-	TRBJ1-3	TGTGCCAGCAGCGTAGAAGGGTTTGGAAACACCATATATTTT	CASSVEGFGNTIYF
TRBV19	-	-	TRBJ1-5	TGTGCCAGTAGTATAGTGGGGGGCGATCAGCCCCAGCATTTT	CASSIVGGDQPQHF
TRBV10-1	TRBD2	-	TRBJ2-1	TGCGCCAGCAGCTTCCTAGCGGGGGGGGTACTTGGGCAGTTCTTC	CASSFLAGGVLGQFF
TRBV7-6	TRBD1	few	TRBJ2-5	TGTGCCAGCAGCCCCGGGACAGGGCGAGAGACCCAGTACTTC	CASSPGTGRETQYF
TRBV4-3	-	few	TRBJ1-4	TGCGCCAGCAGCCAAGAGGCAGGGTTATGGGAAAAACTGTTTTTT	CASSQEAGLWEKLFF
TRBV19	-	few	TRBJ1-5	TGTGCCAGTAGTCTAACAGGCCTTAGCAATCAGCCCCAGCATTTT	CASSLTGLSNQPQHF
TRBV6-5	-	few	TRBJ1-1	TGTGCCTCCACGACCAGGGGCGCTCCTGAAGCTTTCTTT	CASTTRGAPEAFF
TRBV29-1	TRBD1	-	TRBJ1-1	TGCAGCGCTTCGACAGGGACTAACACTGAAGCTTTCTTT	CSASTGTNTEAFF
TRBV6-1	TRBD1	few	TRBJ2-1	TGTGCCAGCAGCCCCCGGGACAGATTCAATGAGCAGTTCTTC	CASSPRDRFNEQFF
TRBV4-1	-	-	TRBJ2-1	TGCGCCAGCAGCCGGTCGAGTCCTGGCTCCTACAATGAGCAGTTCTTC	CASSRSSPGSYNEQFF
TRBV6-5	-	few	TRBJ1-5	TGTGCCAGCAGGAAGCTCGATAGCAATCAGCCCCAGCATTTT	CASRKLDSNQPQHF
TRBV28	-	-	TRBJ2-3	TGTGCCAGCACCCAGAGTCCTAGCACAGATACGCAGTATTTT	CASTQSPSTDTQYF
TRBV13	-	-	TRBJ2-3	TGTGCCAGCAGCTTAAGAGGGGCCGGAGATACGCAGTATTTT	CASSLRGAGDTQYF
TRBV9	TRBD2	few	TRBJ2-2	TGTGCCAGCAGCGTATCGAGCGGGGCCCGAGACGGGGAGCTGTTTTTT	CASSVSSGARDGELFF
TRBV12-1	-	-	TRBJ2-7	TGTGCCAGCGCCCCATTACACGGGGGAATCTACGAGCAGTACTTC	CASAPLHGGIYEQYF
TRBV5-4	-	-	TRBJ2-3	TGTGCCAGCAGCTACCACCTGGATCGAACCACAGATACGCAGTATTTT	CASSYHLDRTTDTQYF
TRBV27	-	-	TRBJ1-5	TGTGCCAGCCGCCGTACAGGGCGGTTACAGCCCCAGCATTTT	CASRRTGRLQPQHF
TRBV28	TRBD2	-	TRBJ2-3	TGTGCCAGCAGTCCGCGGGGGGGCGGAGATACGCAGTATTTT	CASSPRGGGDTQYF
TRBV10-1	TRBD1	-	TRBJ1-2	TGCGCCAGCAGTAGGGAAAAGGACAGGCCCTATGGCTACACCTTC	CASSREKDRPYGYTF
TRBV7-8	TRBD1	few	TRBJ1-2	TGTGCCAGCAGCCCAGGGGGTGGGGGCGGAGTCGGCTACACCTTC	CASSPGGGGGVGYTF
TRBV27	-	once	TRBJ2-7	TGTGCCAGCAGTTTTGGAGGGGGCGGGTTCGAGCAGTACTTC	CASSFGGGGFEQYF
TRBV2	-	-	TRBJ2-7	TGTGCCAGCAGACCTCTCGACAGCCTGTACTACGAGCAGTACTTC	CASRPLDSLYYEQYF
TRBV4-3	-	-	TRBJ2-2	TGCGCCAGCAGCCAAGAACCCCCATCCACGAACACCGGGGAGCTGTTTTTT	CASSQEPPSTNTGELFF
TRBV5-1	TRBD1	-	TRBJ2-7	TGCGCCAGCAGCTTGTCAGGGGGACAGGGAGCCGAGCAGTACTTC	CASSLSGGQGAEQYF
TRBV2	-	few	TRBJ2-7	TGTGCCAGCAGTGGACTTTACGAGCAGTACTTC	CASSGLYEQYF
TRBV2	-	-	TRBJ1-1	TGTGCCAGCAGTGGGGCACCAGAAGCTTTCTTT	CASSGAPEAFF
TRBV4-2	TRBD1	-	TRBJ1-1	TGTGCCAGCAGCCAAGATCCCTGGACAGGGTCGTATTCGGCTTTCTTT	CASSQDPWTGSYSAFF
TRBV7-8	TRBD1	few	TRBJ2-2	TGTGCCAGCAGCTTAGGAGGCAGGGGGCACACCGGGGAGCTGTTTTTT	CASSLGGRGHTGELFF
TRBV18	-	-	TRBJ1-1	TGTGCCAGCTCACCACCGAAGGGGGGACACACTGAAGCTTTCTTT	CASSPPKGGHTEAFF
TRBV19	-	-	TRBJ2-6	TGTGCCAGTAGTATAGATCGCCGGGGGGCGCTTGGGGCCAACGTCCTGACTTTC	CASSIDRRGALGANVLTF